A single T cell receptor beta chain is shown here with its context. These data originate in a study of blood T cell repertoires in COVID-19. Across the study: The United States, Italy and Spain were the sources of the acute and convalescent COVID-19 samples.

How the authors handled the data: It was from reference gene primer amplification that nucleated cell counts were estimated. This table comes from immunoSEQ multiplex PCR, and its TCRdb copy is limited to in-frame clones, with some not included. V, J and clone size are taken as reported in that table, and D and trimming were inferred from the DNA itself. Among more than 150,000 clones listed, around nine tenths were seen once. CDR1 is SGHVS and CDR2 is FNYEAQ in the germline V gene. This CDR3 has 16 residues. The V and J ends lost 4 bases and 5 bases, in that order; junction bases with no gene match: 9.

The sequencing input was peripheral blood. The receptor was isolated from a middle-aged man with acute or convalescent COVID-19. V is TRBV7-6 and J is TRBJ2-2; 8 bases map to TRBD2. Here the CDR3 reads CASSYGGASNTGELFF. CDR3 coding DNA: TGTGCCAGCAGCTACGGGGGGGCTAGCAATACCGGGGAGCTGTTTTTT.